The 18 T cell receptor beta chains below were found in one sample sequenced in a study of regulatory T cells in long-lasting Graves disease. Arm-PCR of CDR3 regions with iRepertoire HTBI primers generated TCR beta libraries. TCRdb used MiXCR to reprocess the multiplex PCR reads, holding one entry per CDR3 protein. The data contain 400,000 to 500,000 distinct CDR3 sequences, more than 13% of them seen just once; the ten biggest clones take up 16%. Time point in this sample: newly diagnosed GD, antithyroid drugs for less than 3 months. Construction of the TCR library relied on RNA isolated from PBMCs. The same data also went into a second study, on T cells in Graves' hyperthyroidism and ophthalmopathy.

Sequences were derived from peripheral blood mononuclear cells (PBMCs), sampled at new diagnosis, from a patient treated with antithyroid drugs. These receptor sequences come from a woman in her twenties or thirties with Graves disease.

The chain employs TRBV4-1 and TRBJ1-3; TRBD1 aligns across 11 bases. J lost 0 bases, V lost 5 bases, and 12 bases had no gene match. Germline values: CDR1 MGHRA, CDR2 YSYEKL. CDR3 length: 19 residues. This chain's CDR3 is CASSYPYRDRGFSGNTIYF. The CDR3 region has the DNA TGCGCCAGCAGCTACCCTTACCGGGACAGGGGGTTCTCTGGAAACACCATATATTTT.

This clonotype has more than one count but fewer than ten. V usage is TRBV12-3 or TRBV12-4 and J usage is TRBJ1-5; 12 nucleotides line up with TRBD1. The CDR3 runs 16 residues. V lost 4 bases, J lost 6 bases, and 7 bases stayed unmatched. CDR3 region: CASSSGTGGRSQPQHF. DNA for the CDR3: TGTGCCAGCAGTTCCGGGACAGGGGGCAGGAGTCAGCCCCAGCATTTT.

This clonotype was counted at least ten times. The V gene is TRBV28, the J gene TRBJ2-3; 7 bases are shared with TRBD1. Germline V gives CDR1 MDHEN, CDR2 SYDVKM. The V segment lost 7 bases and the J segment 2 bases; nucleotides outside the gene matches: 9. The CDR3 has 15 residues. The CDR3 sequence: CASTPSTGPTDTQYF. CDR3 nucleotides: TGTGCCAGCACTCCTTCGACAGGGCCCACAGATACGCAGTATTTT.

This clonotype was found many times. The chain couples TRBV20-1 to TRBJ2-7; 8 bases match TRBD2. CDR1 is DFQATT, CDR2 SNEGSKA, per germline (reference sequence). The CDR3 has 13 residues. V was clipped by 2 bases and J by 2 bases; unmatched bases: 2. As DNA, the CDR3 is TGCAGTGCTAGACGGACTAGCCCCTACGAGCAGTACTTC. This sequence encodes CSARRTSPYEQYF.

A remark on this clonotype: This may arise from a read error, as a much more abundant clone is one base away. The chain has TRBV2 and TRBJ2-2; 10 nucleotides line up with TRBD1. This CDR3 region has 15 residues. The germline V gene encodes CDR1 SNHLY and CDR2 FYNNEI. DNA for the CDR3: TGTGCCAGCAGTGGACAGGGGGCGAACACCGGGGGGCTGTTTTTT. Protein sequence: CASSGQGANTGGLFF.

This clonotype was counted many times. The V gene is TRBV27, the J gene TRBJ1-1; the D gene is possibly TRBD1 (5 bases). V lost 3 bases to trimming and J lost 3 bases, with 8 bases between them. Germline CDR1 and CDR2: MNHEY and SMNVEV (reference sequence). The CDR3 length is 13 residues. The CDR3 nucleotides are TGTGCCAGCAGTTTCGCGGGGGACACTGAAGCTTTCTTT. Its protein is CASSFAGDTEAFF.

This clonotype was observed a handful of times. Written as DNA, the CDR3 is TGTGCCAGCTCACCAGGGACAGGGGGCTACCAAGAGACCCAGTACTTC. It translates to CASSPGTGGYQETQYF. The J gene is TRBJ2-5, the V gene TRBV18; 12 bases fit TRBD1. Looked up from germline, CDR1 is KGHSH and CDR2 is LQKENI. V lost 2 bases and J lost 0; bases outside the gene matches: 1. The CDR3 runs 16 residues. Looking up the rest from reference TRBV18 and TRBJ2-5 gives the full variable domain: NAGVMQNPRHLVRRRGQEARLRCSPMKGHSHVYWYRQLPEEGLKFMVYLQKENIIDESGMPKERFSAEFPKEGPSILRIQQVVRGDSAAYFCASSPGTGGYQETQYFGPGTRLLVL.

This clonotype has a count of ten or more. V and J are TRBV30 and TRBJ2-3; a weak D match, TRBD1 (5 bases). Trimming took 2 bases from V and 0 from J, leaving 12 bases between them. Germline lookup yields CDR1 GTSNPN and CDR2 SVGIG (reference sequence). There are 15 residues in the CDR3. CDR3 sequence: CAWSKGLPSTDTQYF. The CDR3, as DNA: TGTGCCTGGAGTAAGGGGCTACCAAGCACAGATACGCAGTATTTT. Full variable domain (outside the CDR3, taken from reference TRBV30 and TRBJ2-3): SQTIHQWPATLVQPVGSPLSLECTVEGTSNPNLYWYRQAAGRGLQLLFYSVGIGQISSEVPQNLSASRPQDRQFILSSKKLLLSDSGFYLCAWSKGLPSTDTQYFGPGTRLTVL.

This clonotype was found many times. The genes are TRBV27 and TRBJ2-3; D is perhaps TRBD2 (5 bases). CDR1 is MNHEY, CDR2 SMNVEV, per germline (reference sequence). The V end lost 6 bases, the J end lost 2 bases, and 21 bases lay between the germline ends. The length of the CDR3 is 17 residues. DNA of the CDR3: TGTGCCAGCAGCCAGCGGTTGGGGTGGGATACCACAGATACGCAGTATTTT. Translation: CASSQRLGWDTTDTQYF.

This clonotype has only a few counts. This rearrangement joins TRBV7-9 to TRBJ2-7; 8 positions agree with TRBD1. The CDR3 loop spans 18 amino acids. CDR1 and CDR2 (germline): SEHNR, FQNEAQ (reference sequence). V gave up 1 base and J gave up 1 base; unmatched junction bases: 12. Written as DNA, the CDR3 is TGTGCCAGCAGCTTAGAAGGGTTAGAGACAGGGGCTTCCTACGAGCAGTACTTC. Translated, it gives CASSLEGLETGASYEQYF. Together with reference TRBV7-9 and TRBJ2-7, the CDR3 gives the full variable domain: DTGVSQNPRHKITKRGQNVTFRCDPISEHNRLYWYRQTLGQGPEFLTYFQNEAQLEKSRLLSDRFSAERPKGSFSTLEIQRTEQGDSAMYLCASSLEGLETGASYEQYFGPGTRLTVT.

This clonotype was seen repeatedly, ten times or more. The chain combines TRBV11-2 with TRBJ2-1; D is uncertain. The CDR3 consists of 12 residues. Trimming pared 0 bases from V and 8 bases from J, leaving 5 bases between. CDR1 is SGHAT and CDR2 is FQNNGV in the germline V gene. Here the CDR3 reads CASSLDRHEQFF. The DNA of the CDR3 is TGTGCCAGCAGCTTAGATCGCCATGAGCAGTTCTTC.

This clonotype has more than one count but fewer than ten. The CDR3 reads CSARKGTAEAFF. The CDR3 DNA reads as TGCAGTGCTAGAAAAGGGACAGCTGAAGCTTTCTTT. The V and J genes are TRBV20-1 and TRBJ1-1, with 7 bases identical to TRBD1. The CDR3 is 12 residues long. J was trimmed by 6 bases and V by 2 bases; bases with no gene match: 3. CDR1 DFQATT and CDR2 SNEGSKA come from the germline V gene (reference sequence).

This clonotype occurred many times. J is TRBJ2-5 and V is TRBV15; D not certain. Germline-derived CDR1 and CDR2 are LNHNV and YYDKDF (reference sequence). V lost 7 bases and J 5 bases, leaving 23 bases between the germline ends. This CDR3 has 16 residues. The CDR3 is CATTPEIDLYRETQYF. The CDR3 DNA reads as TGTGCCACCACACCGGAAATCGACCTTTACCGGGAGACCCAGTACTTC.

This clonotype was counted ten times or more. The CDR3 protein is CASSQLAEETQYF. CDR3 DNA sequence: TGCGCCAGCAGCCAGCTAGCGGAAGAGACCCAGTACTTC. The chain joins TRBV4-1 to TRBJ2-5, with TRBD2 matching over 7 bases. The V segment lost 3 bases and the J segment 3 bases; nucleotides outside the gene matches: 1. From germline, CDR1 is MGHRA and CDR2 YSYEKL. The CDR3 has 13 residues.

This clonotype turned up a few times. The chain recombines TRBV11-2 with TRBJ2-7; a possible D gene is TRBD2 (6 bases). V dropped 3 bases and J dropped 3 bases, with 15 bases sitting between them. Germline V gene data show CDR1 as SGHAT and CDR2 as FQNNGV. CDR3 length: 15 amino acids. The CDR3 loop is CASSLALALDYEQYF. CDR3 DNA: TGTGCCAGCAGCTTGGCGCTAGCGTTAGACTACGAGCAGTACTTC.

There are a few counts of this clonotype. The chain carries TRBV6-1 and TRBJ2-7, with 8 bases lining up with TRBD1. The junction had 11 bases not matched to a gene; V was cut back by 7 bases and J by 6 bases. CDR1 is MNHNS, CDR2 SASEGT, per germline. The length of the CDR3 is 14 residues. This CDR3 is CASKHPDRALEQYF. The CDR3, as DNA: TGTGCCAGCAAACACCCGGACAGGGCCCTCGAGCAGTACTTC.

The chain combines TRBV5-6 with TRBJ1-1, with a weak D call TRBD1 (5 bases). Per the germline V gene, CDR1 is SGHDT and CDR2 is YYEEEE. This CDR3 has 15 residues. V was cut by 1 base and J by 5 bases, with 15 bases left in between. This CDR3 is CASSLTLQTATEAFF. The CDR3 coding sequence is TGTGCCAGCAGCTTGACCTTGCAGACAGCAACTGAAGCTTTCTTT.

This clonotype was counted at least ten times. This chain links TRBV12-3 or TRBV12-4 with TRBJ2-7, with D possibly TRBD2 on 6 matching bases. Between the trimmed V and J ends, which lost 5 bases and 3 bases, there was a span of 14 bases. The length of the CDR3 is 14 residues. The CDR3 loop is CASSTGTGIYEQYF. The CDR3 nucleotides are TGTGCCAGCAGTACCGGGACTGGAATCTACGAGCAGTACTTC.